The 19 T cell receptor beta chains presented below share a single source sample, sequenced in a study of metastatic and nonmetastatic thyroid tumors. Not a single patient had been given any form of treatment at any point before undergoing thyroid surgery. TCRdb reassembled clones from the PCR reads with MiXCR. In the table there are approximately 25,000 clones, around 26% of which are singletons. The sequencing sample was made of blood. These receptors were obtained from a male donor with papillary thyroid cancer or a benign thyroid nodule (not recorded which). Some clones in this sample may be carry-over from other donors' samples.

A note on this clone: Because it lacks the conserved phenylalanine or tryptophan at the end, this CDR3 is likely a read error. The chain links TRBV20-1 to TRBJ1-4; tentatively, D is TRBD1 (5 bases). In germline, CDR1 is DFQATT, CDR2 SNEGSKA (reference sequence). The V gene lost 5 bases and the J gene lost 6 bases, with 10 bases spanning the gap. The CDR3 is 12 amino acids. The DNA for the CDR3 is TGCAGTGCTGGGAGGGGCTATGAAAAACTGTTTGTT. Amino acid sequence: CSAGRGYEKLFV.

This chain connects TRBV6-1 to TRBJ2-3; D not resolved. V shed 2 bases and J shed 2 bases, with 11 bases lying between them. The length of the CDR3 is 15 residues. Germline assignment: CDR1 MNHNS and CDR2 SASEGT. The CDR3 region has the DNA TGTGCCAGCAGTGAAAAAGTCGAGTACACAGATACGCAGTATTTT. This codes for CASSEKVEYTDTQYF.

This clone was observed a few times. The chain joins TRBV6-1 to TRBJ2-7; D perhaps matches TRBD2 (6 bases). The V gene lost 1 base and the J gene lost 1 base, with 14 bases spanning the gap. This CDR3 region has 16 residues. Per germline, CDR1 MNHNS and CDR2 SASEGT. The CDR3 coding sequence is TGTGCCAGCAGTGAAGAACTAGCCCTTGGGTCCTACGAGCAGTACGTC. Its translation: CASSEELALGSYEQYV.

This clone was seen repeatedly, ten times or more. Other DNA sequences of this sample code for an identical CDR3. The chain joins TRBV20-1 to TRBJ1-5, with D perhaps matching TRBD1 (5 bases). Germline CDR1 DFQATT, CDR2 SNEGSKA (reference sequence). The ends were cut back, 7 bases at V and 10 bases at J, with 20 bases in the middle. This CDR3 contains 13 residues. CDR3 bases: TGCAGTGTGAGGGGCGCGGGTTTAGGTCCCCAGCATTTT. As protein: CSVRGAGLGPQHF.

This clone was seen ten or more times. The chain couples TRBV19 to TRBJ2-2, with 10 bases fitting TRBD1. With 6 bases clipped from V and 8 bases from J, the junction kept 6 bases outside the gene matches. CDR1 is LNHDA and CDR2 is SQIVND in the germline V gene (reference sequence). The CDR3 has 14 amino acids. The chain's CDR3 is CASSGQGGKGELFF. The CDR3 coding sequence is TGTGCCAGTAGCGGACAGGGGGGTAAGGGGGAGCTGTTTTTT. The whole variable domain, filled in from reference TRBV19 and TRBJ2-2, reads DGGITQSPKYLFRKEGQNVTLSCEQNLNHDAMYWYRQDPGQGLRLIYYSQIVNDFQKGDIAEGYSVSREKKESFPLTVTSAQKNPTAFYLCASSGQGGKGELFFGEGSRLTVL.

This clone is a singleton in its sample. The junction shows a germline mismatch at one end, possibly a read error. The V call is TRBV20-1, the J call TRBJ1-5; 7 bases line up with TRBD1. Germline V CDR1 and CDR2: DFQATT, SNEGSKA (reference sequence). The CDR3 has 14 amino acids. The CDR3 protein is CSARDRGGNQPLHF. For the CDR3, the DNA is TGCAGTGCTAGAGATCGAGGGGGCAATCAACCCCTGCATTTT.

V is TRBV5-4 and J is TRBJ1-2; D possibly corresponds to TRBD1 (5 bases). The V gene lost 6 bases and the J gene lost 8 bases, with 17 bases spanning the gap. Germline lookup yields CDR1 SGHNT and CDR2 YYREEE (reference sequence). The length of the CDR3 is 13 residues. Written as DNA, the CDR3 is TGTGCCAGCAAGAATAAGGGGTCGACGGGCTACACCTTC. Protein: CASKNKGSTGYTF.

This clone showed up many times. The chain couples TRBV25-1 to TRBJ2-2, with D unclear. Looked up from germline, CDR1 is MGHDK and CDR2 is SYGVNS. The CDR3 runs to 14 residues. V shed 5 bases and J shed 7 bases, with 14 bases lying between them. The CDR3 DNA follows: TGTGCCAGCAGTCGAGGAGATTGGGACGGGGAGCTGTTTTTT. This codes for CASSRGDWDGELFF.

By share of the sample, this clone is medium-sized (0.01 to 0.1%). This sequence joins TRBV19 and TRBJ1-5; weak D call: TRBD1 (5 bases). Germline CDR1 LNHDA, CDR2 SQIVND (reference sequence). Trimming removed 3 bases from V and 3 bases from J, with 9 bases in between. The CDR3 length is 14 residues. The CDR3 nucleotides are TGTGCCAGTAGTATTGTAGGGACCAATCAGCCCCAGCATTTT. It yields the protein CASSIVGTNQPQHF.

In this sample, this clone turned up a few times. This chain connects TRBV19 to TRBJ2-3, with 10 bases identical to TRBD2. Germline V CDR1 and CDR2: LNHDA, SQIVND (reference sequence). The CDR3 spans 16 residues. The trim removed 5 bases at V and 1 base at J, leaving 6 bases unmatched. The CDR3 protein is CASSPLLAGGTDTQYF. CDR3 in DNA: TGTGCCAGTAGTCCCCTTCTAGCGGGGGGCACAGATACGCAGTATTTT.

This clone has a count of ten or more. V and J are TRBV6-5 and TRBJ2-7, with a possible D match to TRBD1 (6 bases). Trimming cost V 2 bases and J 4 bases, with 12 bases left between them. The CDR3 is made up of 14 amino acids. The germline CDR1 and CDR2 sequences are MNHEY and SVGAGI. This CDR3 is CASSYRAGAYEQYF. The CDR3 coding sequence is TGTGCCAGCAGTTACAGGGCAGGGGCTTACGAGCAGTACTTC.

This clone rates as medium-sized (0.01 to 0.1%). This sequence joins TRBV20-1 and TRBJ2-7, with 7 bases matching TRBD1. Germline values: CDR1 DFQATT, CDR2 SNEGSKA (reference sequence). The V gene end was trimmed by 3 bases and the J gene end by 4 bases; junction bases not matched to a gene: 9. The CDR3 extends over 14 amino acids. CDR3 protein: CSASPLGGWYEQYF. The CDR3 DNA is TGCAGTGCTAGCCCGCTAGGGGGCTGGTACGAGCAGTACTTC.

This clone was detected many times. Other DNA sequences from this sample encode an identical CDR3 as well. The CDR3 nucleotides read TGTGCCAGCAGCTGGGCACTAGCGGGAGGGGCGGATACGCAGTATTTT. As protein: CASSWALAGGADTQYF. This chain uses TRBV11-1 with TRBJ2-3; 13 positions match TRBD2. The CDR3 is 16 amino acids. V shed 4 bases and J 6 bases; nucleotides not matched to a gene: 7. Germline V lookup: CDR1 SGHAT, CDR2 FQDESV (reference sequence).

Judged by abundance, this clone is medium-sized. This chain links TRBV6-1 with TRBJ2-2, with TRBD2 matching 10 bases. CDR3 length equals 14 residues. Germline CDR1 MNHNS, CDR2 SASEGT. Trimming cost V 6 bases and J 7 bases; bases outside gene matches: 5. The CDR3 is CASRTAGGSGELFF. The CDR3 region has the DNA TGTGCCAGCAGGACAGCGGGAGGGAGCGGGGAGCTGTTTTTT.

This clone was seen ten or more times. The CDR3 here is CSASFNPDTQYF. CDR3 coding DNA: TGCAGTGCTAGTTTTAACCCAGATACGCAGTATTTT. The chain has TRBV20-1 and TRBJ2-3; the D is unclear. Per germline, CDR1 DFQATT and CDR2 SNEGSKA (reference sequence). The V and J ends lost 3 bases and 4 bases respectively, with 8 bases between them. This CDR3 comprises 12 residues.

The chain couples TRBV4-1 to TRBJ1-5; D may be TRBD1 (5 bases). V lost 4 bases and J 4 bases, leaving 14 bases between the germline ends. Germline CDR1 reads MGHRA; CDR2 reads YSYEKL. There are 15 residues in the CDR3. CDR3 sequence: CASSPGFLVNQPQHF. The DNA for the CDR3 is TGCGCCAGCAGCCCAGGGTTTCTGGTTAATCAGCCCCAGCATTTT.

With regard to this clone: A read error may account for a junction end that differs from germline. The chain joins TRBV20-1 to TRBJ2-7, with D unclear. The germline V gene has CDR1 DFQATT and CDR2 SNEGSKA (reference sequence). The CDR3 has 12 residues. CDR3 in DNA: TGCAGTGCTAGCGTCAGGACCAACGAGCAGCACTTC. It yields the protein CSASVRTNEQHF.

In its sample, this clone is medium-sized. This chain's CDR3 is CASSSLAGVRNEQFF. In nucleotides, the CDR3 is TGTGCCAGCAGCTCCCTAGCGGGAGTCCGGAATGAGCAGTTCTTC. This chain links TRBV7-8 with TRBJ2-1; 10 nucleotides line up with TRBD2. Trimming took 4 bases from V and 7 from J; bases not matched to a gene: 7. The CDR3 spans 15 residues. CDR1 is SGHVS and CDR2 is FQNEAQ in the germline V gene. Variable domain in full (rest from reference TRBV7-8 and TRBJ2-1): GAGVSQSPRYKVAKRGQDVALRCDPISGHVSLFWYQQALGQGPEFLTYFQNEAQLDKSGLPSDRFFAERPEGSVSTLKIQRTQQEDSAVYLCASSSLAGVRNEQFFGPGTRLTVL.

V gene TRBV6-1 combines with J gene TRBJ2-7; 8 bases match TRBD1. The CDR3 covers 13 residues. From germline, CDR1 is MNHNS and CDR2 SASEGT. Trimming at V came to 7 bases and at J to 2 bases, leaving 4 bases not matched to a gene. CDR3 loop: CASTQGATYEQYF. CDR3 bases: TGTGCCAGCACCCAGGGGGCCACCTACGAGCAGTACTTC.